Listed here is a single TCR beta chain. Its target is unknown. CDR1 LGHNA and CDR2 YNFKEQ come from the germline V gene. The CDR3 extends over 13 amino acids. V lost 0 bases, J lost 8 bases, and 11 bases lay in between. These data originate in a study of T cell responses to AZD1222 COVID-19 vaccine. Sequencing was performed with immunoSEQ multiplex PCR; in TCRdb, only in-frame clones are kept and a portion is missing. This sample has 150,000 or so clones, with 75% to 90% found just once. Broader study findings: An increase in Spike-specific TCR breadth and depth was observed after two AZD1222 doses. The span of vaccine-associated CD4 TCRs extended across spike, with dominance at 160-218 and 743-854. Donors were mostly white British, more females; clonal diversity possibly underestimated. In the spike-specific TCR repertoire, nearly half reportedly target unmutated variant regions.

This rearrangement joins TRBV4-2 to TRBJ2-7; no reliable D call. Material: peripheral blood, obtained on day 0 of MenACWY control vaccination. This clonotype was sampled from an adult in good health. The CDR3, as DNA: TGTGCCAGCAGCCAAGATGGCGGCGGCAAGCAGTACTTC. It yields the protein CASSQDGGGKQYF.